These 32 T cell receptor beta chains came from one sample sequenced in a study of T-cell reconstitution after alpha-beta-depleted transplantation in children. This sample's TCRbeta library carried unique molecular identifier barcodes. Each CDR3 protein gets one entry after TCRdb re-called the PCR reads with MiXCR. This sample carries about 90,000 distinct CDR3 sequences, roughly 16% of them seen once, and the ten largest clones take 20%. The material was PBMCs, mostly from graft donor cells, obtained 180 days after TCRalphabeta/CD19-depleted stem cell transplant. These receptors were obtained from a male patient between 2 and 10 years old who had a stem cell transplant for acute lymphoblastic leukemia, so the T cells may come from the graft donor.

This clonotype has a handful of counts. This chain joins TRBV6-1 and TRBJ2-7; D call uncertain. Germline V gives CDR1 MNHNS, CDR2 SASEGT. The CDR3 has 13 amino acids. Trimming cost V 8 bases and J 0 bases, with 11 bases left between them. The CDR3 region has the DNA TGTGCCAGCGGACCATATAGCTCCTACGAGCAGTACTTC. It is translated as CASGPYSSYEQYF.

This clonotype occurred a few times. This chain uses TRBV7-9 with TRBJ2-7; D remains ambiguous. Trimming removed 7 bases at V and 2 bases at J, with 15 bases between. The length of the CDR3 is 14 residues. Per germline, CDR1 SEHNR and CDR2 FQNEAQ (reference sequence). The CDR3 nucleotides are TGTGCCAGCACACTGGGAACAGCAACCTACGAGCAGTACTTC. It yields the protein CASTLGTATYEQYF.

At least ten counts were recorded for this clonotype. This chain uses TRBV29-1 with TRBJ2-7; D might be TRBD1 (5 bases). CDR1 is SQVTM, CDR2 ANQGSEA, per germline. The V and J ends lost 0 bases and 3 bases respectively, with 9 bases between them. The CDR3 length is 13 residues. CDR3 region: CSVEEVQGYEQYF. The CDR3 region has the DNA TGCAGCGTTGAAGAGGTCCAGGGCTACGAGCAGTACTTC.

The chain joins TRBV7-9 to TRBJ2-2, with 7 bases lining up with TRBD1. Germline CDR1 and CDR2: SEHNR and FQNEAQ (reference sequence). Trimming cost V 6 bases and J 5 bases; bases outside gene matches: 6. The CDR3 extends over 14 amino acids. CDR3 sequence: CASRLGTVTGELFF. CDR3 DNA: TGTGCCAGCAGACTAGGGACAGTTACCGGGGAGCTGTTTTTT.

The V gene is TRBV6-4, the J gene TRBJ1-2; TRBD1 is a possible D gene (5 bases). The ends were cut back, 8 bases at V and 1 base at J, with 11 bases in the middle. There are 13 residues in the CDR3. Germline V gene data show CDR1 as MRHNA and CDR2 as SNTAGT. The CDR3: CASQGGFNYGYTF. The CDR3 DNA sequence: TGTGCCAGCCAGGGAGGTTTTAACTATGGCTACACCTTC.

This clonotype was recorded many times. The chain carries TRBV7-2 and TRBJ1-5; D is ambiguous. Deletions cut 0 bases from V and 0 bases from J, with 3 bases between. CDR1 and CDR2 (germline): SGHTA, FQGNSA. This CDR3 has 14 residues. In DNA form, the CDR3 reads TGTGCCAGCAGCTTAGCCCATAGCAATCAGCCCCAGCATTTT. Translation gives CASSLAHSNQPQHF.

This clonotype has more than one count but fewer than ten. This chain connects TRBV20-1 to TRBJ2-2, with D uncertain. The CDR3 runs to 11 residues. Trimming left V 7 bases short and J 7 bases short, with 10 bases between. Germline V gene lookup returns CDR1 DFQATT and CDR2 SNEGSKA (reference sequence). CDR3 DNA: TGCAGTGTCCAGTCCCACGGGGAGCTGTTTTTT. This sequence encodes CSVQSHGELFF.

V usage is TRBV29-1 and J usage is TRBJ2-3, with no clear D. The germline V and J ends were trimmed by 0 bases and 1 base, with 14 bases remaining between them. Germline CDR1 SQVTM, CDR2 ANQGSEA. This CDR3 region has 16 residues. CDR3: CSVEDPSAPRTDTQYF. The CDR3 bases are TGCAGCGTTGAAGATCCGTCAGCCCCCCGCACAGATACGCAGTATTTT.

V usage is TRBV12-3 or TRBV12-4 and J usage is TRBJ2-4; D unclear. There are 12 residues in the CDR3. The ends were cut back, 5 bases at V and 6 bases at J, with 8 bases in the middle. The DNA of the CDR3 is TGTGCCAGCAGTACACAAGCAAACATTCAGTACTTC. Protein product: CASSTQANIQYF.

This clonotype was seen more than once but under ten times. V gene TRBV7-9 combines with J gene TRBJ1-2; maybe TRBD1 (6 bases). Between the trimmed V and J ends, which lost 11 bases and 5 bases, there was a span of 18 bases. Germline lookup yields CDR1 SEHNR and CDR2 FQNEAQ (reference sequence). The CDR3 is 13 amino acids. As DNA, the CDR3 is TGTGCCGCAGGGGCGGGGCAGTGGTATGGCTACACCTTC. Translated, it gives CAAGAGQWYGYTF.

This chain links TRBV27 with TRBJ2-1, with D tentatively TRBD1 (8 bases). The CDR3 is 15 amino acids. The V end was cut by 5 bases, the J end by 6 bases, with 17 bases between. Germline CDR1 reads MNHEY; CDR2 reads SMNVEV (reference sequence). The CDR3 region has the DNA TGTGCCAGCAGTCCAGACAGGGGAGGGGTCAATGAGCAGTTCTTC. Protein product: CASSPDRGGVNEQFF.

This chain uses TRBV10-2 with TRBJ2-7; 7 positions agree with TRBD1. V lost 5 bases, J lost 2 bases, and 9 bases stayed unmatched. The CDR3 has 15 amino acids. In germline, CDR1 is WSHSY, CDR2 SAAADI. This CDR3 is CASSLGQVVPYEQYF. In nucleotides, the CDR3 is TGCGCCAGCAGTCTAGGACAGGTCGTTCCCTACGAGCAGTACTTC.

This clonotype was counted a few times. The chain links TRBV12-3 or TRBV12-4 to TRBJ2-2; tentatively, D is TRBD1 (8 bases). V shed 4 bases and J shed 4 bases, with 16 bases lying between them. This CDR3 is built from 16 residues. This chain's CDR3 is CASSSRQGRVTGELFF. In DNA, the CDR3 is TGTGCCAGCAGTTCCCGACAGGGGAGGGTCACCGGGGAGCTGTTTTTT.

This clonotype appeared many times. V usage is TRBV7-9 and J usage is TRBJ2-6, with 7 bases lining up with TRBD1. The CDR3 spans 16 residues. The V gene end was trimmed by 0 bases and the J gene end by 4 bases; junction bases not matched to a gene: 3. Germline CDR1 SEHNR, CDR2 FQNEAQ (reference sequence). CDR3 bases: TGTGCCAGCAGCTTAGCGCAGGGGGAAGGGGCCAACGTCCTGACTTTC. It encodes CASSLAQGEGANVLTF.

The rearrangement uses TRBV7-2 and TRBJ2-2; 12 nucleotides align to TRBD1. Unmatched junction bases numbered 6, after V lost 3 bases and J lost 7 bases. Germline CDR1 and CDR2: SGHTA and FQGNSA. CDR3 length equals 16 residues. DNA of the CDR3: TGTGCCAGCAGCTTTGCGGGACAGGGGGCCGGCGGGGAGCTGTTTTTT. Protein sequence: CASSFAGQGAGGELFF.

This clonotype was observed a handful of times. The chain is built from TRBV10-3 and TRBJ2-7; TRBD2 might be the D (6 bases). Trimming left V 11 bases short and J 0 bases short, with 14 bases between. Germline CDR1 reads ENHRY; CDR2 reads SYGVKD. The CDR3 has 13 amino acids. The CDR3 region is CAVMRDSSYEQYF. DNA for the CDR3: TGTGCCGTTATGCGGGATAGCTCCTACGAGCAGTACTTC.

This chain connects TRBV29-1 to TRBJ2-3, with 7 positions matching TRBD2. Trimming at V came to 6 bases and at J to 2 bases, leaving 5 bases not matched to a gene. The germline CDR1 and CDR2 sequences are SQVTM and ANQGSEA. The CDR3 consists of 13 residues. The CDR3 region is CSVPGLPTDTQYF. The CDR3 DNA is TGCAGCGTCCCGGGACTACCCACAGATACGCAGTATTTT.

This clonotype was seen a handful of times. The V call is TRBV2, the J call TRBJ2-1, with TRBD1 matching 8 bases. In germline, CDR1 is SNHLY, CDR2 FYNNEI. The CDR3 is 19 residues long. V was clipped by 6 bases and J by 0 bases; unmatched bases: 16. Here the CDR3 DNA reads TGTGCCAGCAGGGGCCCCGGACAGGGATCAGAAAGCTCCTACAATGAGCAGTTCTTC. Its translation is CASRGPGQGSESSYNEQFF.

In DNA form, the CDR3 reads TGCAGTGCTAGCGGTCCGGGGGCAAAGCCCCAGCATTTT. This sequence encodes CSASGPGAKPQHF. The rearrangement links TRBV20-1 to TRBJ1-5; TRBD1 might be the D (6 bases). Between the trimmed V and J ends, which lost 3 bases and 8 bases, there was a span of 14 bases. This CDR3 contains 13 residues. Per germline, CDR1 DFQATT and CDR2 SNEGSKA (reference sequence).

The chain is built from TRBV20-1 and TRBJ1-6; TRBD1 matches 9 bases. CDR1 is DFQATT and CDR2 is SNEGSKA in the germline V gene (reference sequence). V shed 4 bases, J shed 10 bases, and the junction held 5 bases outside the gene matches. The CDR3 spans 13 residues. The CDR3 region is CSAIRQGESPLHF. Here the CDR3 DNA reads TGCAGTGCTATCCGACAGGGGGAGTCACCCCTCCACTTT.

The chain employs TRBV4-2 and TRBJ2-5, with 16 positions matching TRBD2. CDR1 is LGHNA and CDR2 is YNFKEQ in the germline V gene. V dropped 2 bases and J dropped 5; count of bases not matched to a gene: 11. The CDR3 runs to 19 residues. CDR3 nucleotide sequence: TGTGCCAGCAGCCAAACTCCGGGACTAGCGGGGGGGCGGAAGGAGACCCAGTACTTC. Its translation: CASSQTPGLAGGRKETQYF.

The CDR3 region is CASSRTAWRSGKNIQYF. DNA of the CDR3: TGTGCCAGCAGCCGTACAGCTTGGCGTTCAGGGAAAAACATTCAGTACTTC. This chain links TRBV5-6 with TRBJ2-4; a possible D gene is TRBD1 (5 bases). The CDR3 covers 17 residues. The V gene's germline CDR1 is SGHDT and CDR2 YYEEEE. V was cut by 4 bases and J by 4 bases, with 21 bases left in between.

The CDR3 is CASSFGPEGYQLFF. In nucleotides, the CDR3 is TGCGCCAGCAGCTTCGGACCGGAGGGATACCAACTGTTTTTT. The chain has TRBV5-1 and TRBJ1-4; D not resolved. Deletions cut 2 bases from V and 12 bases from J, with 17 bases between. The CDR3 consists of 14 residues. Germline lookup yields CDR1 SGHRS and CDR2 YFSETQ.

This clonotype was picked up a small number of times. This chain links TRBV20-1 with TRBJ1-2, with D maybe TRBD1 (5 bases). CDR3 size: 13 residues. The V end lost 4 bases, the J end lost 5 bases, and 14 bases lay between the germline ends. Germline CDR1 reads DFQATT; CDR2 reads SNEGSKA (reference sequence). The CDR3 DNA reads as TGCAGTGCTACTCTAGGGACGGCTTATGGCTACACCTTC. It translates to CSATLGTAYGYTF.

This clonotype was seen a few times. This chain joins TRBV28 and TRBJ2-7, with 8 bases lining up with TRBD1. The germline V gene encodes CDR1 MDHEN and CDR2 SYDVKM. The ends lost 8 bases at V and 2 bases at J; junction bases unmatched: 11. The length of the CDR3 is 15 residues. CDR3 sequence: CASFSRDRMTYEQYF. As DNA, the CDR3 is TGTGCCAGCTTCTCCCGGGACAGGATGACCTACGAGCAGTACTTC.

The rearrangement links TRBV10-3 to TRBJ2-1, with D possibly being TRBD2 (6 bases). The V end was cut by 7 bases, the J end by 0 bases, with 16 bases between. CDR3 size: 16 residues. Germline CDR1 is ENHRY and CDR2 is SYGVKD. CDR3 coding DNA: TGTGCCATCAACCAACTAGCTCCGAGCTCCTACAATGAGCAGTTCTTC. This gives the protein CAINQLAPSSYNEQFF.

The chain links TRBV6-5 to TRBJ1-2; tentative D call: TRBD1 (6 bases). V was shortened by 0 bases and J by 0 bases, with 11 bases between the two germline ends. CDR1 MNHEY and CDR2 SVGAGI come from the germline V gene. The CDR3 spans 16 residues. The CDR3 DNA reads as TGTGCCAGCAGTTACTCGAGGACAGCCTCTAACTATGGCTACACCTTC. It specifies CASSYSRTASNYGYTF.

This clonotype was counted between two and nine times. Here the CDR3 DNA reads TGTGCCAGCAGCACAAACAGGGGGGAAGAGACCCAGTACTTC. This gives the protein CASSTNRGEETQYF. This chain joins TRBV7-9 and TRBJ2-5, with 8 positions matching TRBD1. After removal of 5 bases from V and 3 bases from J, the junction contained 5 bases not matched to a gene. The CDR3 length is 14 residues. Germline loops: CDR1 SEHNR, CDR2 FQNEAQ (reference sequence).

The chain carries TRBV5-1 and TRBJ2-7; weak D call: TRBD2 (5 bases). V dropped 0 bases and J dropped 6 bases, with 7 bases sitting between them. The CDR3 runs 12 residues. The germline V gene encodes CDR1 SGHRS and CDR2 YFSETQ. CDR3 residues: CASSLVGVEQYF. DNA of the CDR3: TGCGCCAGCAGCTTGGTCGGGGTCGAGCAGTACTTC.

The chain has TRBV7-2 and TRBJ1-1; no reliable D call. Germline CDR1 is SGHTA and CDR2 is FQGNSA. The CDR3 loop spans 12 amino acids. V was clipped by 3 bases and J by 5 bases, with 7 bases between them. Here the CDR3 DNA reads TGTGCCAGCAGCTTGTCTAGGACTGAAGCTTTCTTT. Its protein is CASSLSRTEAFF.

Here the CDR3 DNA reads TGCAGTGCTTCCGGGCAGATTGTCACCGGGGAGCTGTTTTTT. Its protein product is CSASGQIVTGELFF. The rearrangement joins TRBV20-1 to TRBJ2-2; D uncertain. CDR1 and CDR2 (germline): DFQATT, SNEGSKA (reference sequence). Between the trimmed V and J ends, which lost 5 bases and 4 bases, there was a span of 14 bases. This CDR3 has 14 amino acids.

This clonotype was found a few times. The CDR3 nucleotides read TGCAGTGCTAGTCGTGTTGTTAGCGGGGGGGCCTACGAGACCCAGTACTTC. It translates to CSASRVVSGGAYETQYF. V usage is TRBV20-1 and J usage is TRBJ2-5; 11 positions agree with TRBD2. CDR1 and CDR2 (germline): DFQATT, SNEGSKA (reference sequence). The length of the CDR3 is 17 residues. Germline trimming cut 3 bases from V and 5 bases from J; bases unmatched to any gene: 14.